Listed below are T cell receptor beta chains from one sample, sequenced in a study of beta chain features in type 1 diabetes. Profiled with immunoSEQ multiplex PCR; TCRdb holds only in-frame clones, not every one. The sample yields 310,000 or so clones, 7.5% to 9% seen once. The sample consisted of central memory CD4+ T cells from blood. The receptors here all came from a woman aged 18-29 years in good health. The CDR3 runs from the conserved cysteine through the conserved F or W. The D gene is left open where the match is weak. Expanded clones are given a class, and other clones once, few, many or no size at all.

CDR3aa	CDR3nt	len	d_gene	v_gene	j_gene	abundance
CASTGSGQGNGYTF	TGTGCCAGCACCGGCTCAGGACAGGGGAATGGCTACACCTTC	14	TRBD1	TRBV6-6	TRBJ1-2	few
CASTQGGLFGTF	TGTGCCAGCACCCAAGGGGGGTTATTTGGCACCTTC	12	.	TRBV2	TRBJ1-2	.
CASRGPDEKLFF	TGCGCCAGCAGAGGACCGGATGAAAAACTGTTTTTT	12	.	TRBV10-2	TRBJ1-4	.
CASSEYGSGSDTQYF	TGTGCCAGCAGTGAGTACGGGAGTGGGTCAGATACGCAGTATTTT	15	.	TRBV2	TRBJ2-3	many
CASTELLGRGEQFF	TGTGCCAGCACCGAACTTTTAGGGAGGGGTGAGCAGTTCTTC	14	TRBD2	TRBV27	TRBJ2-1	few
CASSPTGVETQYF	TGTGCCAGCAGCCCAACCGGGGTTGAGACCCAGTACTTC	13	.	TRBV7-2	TRBJ2-5	few
CASSMVGSLAKNIQYF	TGTGCCAGCAGTATGGTCGGGTCCCTAGCCAAAAACATTCAGTACTTC	16	.	TRBV7-2	TRBJ2-4	few
CASSLLDRGSYEQYF	TGTGCCAGCAGTTTATTGGACAGGGGTTCCTACGAGCAGTACTTC	15	TRBD1	TRBV28	TRBJ2-7	many
CASDQGTGYEQYF	TGTGCCAGCGACCAGGGGACAGGGTACGAGCAGTACTTC	13	TRBD1	TRBV6-6	TRBJ2-7	.
CAISESGLAGSNEQFF	TGTGCCATCAGTGAGTCGGGACTAGCGGGATCCAATGAGCAGTTCTTC	16	TRBD2	TRBV10-3	TRBJ2-1	.
CASSWRMSSYNEQFF	TGTGCCAGTAGTTGGAGAATGAGCTCCTACAATGAGCAGTTCTTC	15	.	TRBV19	TRBJ2-1	few
CASSLGSRRLKQYEQYF	TGTGCCAGCAGTTTGGGCTCTAGGAGACTGAAGCAATACGAGCAGTACTTC	17	.	TRBV28	TRBJ2-7	.
CASSKGQSETGELFF	TGTGCCAGCAGCAAAGGCCAGAGCGAGACCGGGGAGCTGTTTTTT	15	.	TRBV21-1	TRBJ2-2	few
CASSLGQGVNNEQFF	TGTGCCAGCAGCTTGGGACAGGGGGTAAACAATGAGCAGTTCTTC	15	TRBD1	TRBV11-2	TRBJ2-1	few
CASSQVSPGNTIYF	TGTGCCAGCAGCCAAGTGTCCCCTGGAAACACCATATATTTT	14	.	TRBV4-2	TRBJ1-3	few
CASSLVSGVLTEKLFF	TGTGCCAGCAGCTTAGTCTCGGGGGTACTTACTGAAAAACTGTTTTTT	16	.	TRBV7-9	TRBJ1-4	.
CASSPVRSTDTQYF	TGCGCCAGCAGCCCAGTCCGGAGCACAGATACGCAGTATTTT	14	.	TRBV5-1	TRBJ2-3	few
CASSVETSGRDEQFF	TGTGCCAGCAGCGTAGAGACTAGCGGGAGGGATGAGCAGTTCTTC	15	TRBD2	TRBV9	TRBJ2-1	few
CASSVEGFGANVLTF	TGTGCCAGCAGCGTAGAAGGGTTTGGGGCCAACGTCCTGACTTTC	15	.	TRBV14	TRBJ2-6	.
CASSIDFLGKASGVYNEQFF	TGTGCCAGTAGTATAGATTTCTTAGGGAAGGCTAGCGGGGTTTACAATGAGCAGTTCTTC	20	TRBD2	TRBV19	TRBJ2-1	.
CASSLSRQAVTGELFF	TGTGCCAGCAGCCTAAGCCGACAGGCGGTCACCGGGGAGCTGTTTTTT	16	.	TRBV4-2	TRBJ2-2	.
CASSSPPTSGMYNEQFF	TGTGCCAGCAGTTCCCCCCCGACTAGCGGGATGTACAATGAGCAGTTCTTC	17	TRBD2	TRBV27	TRBJ2-1	few
CASSLSGTLNQPQHF	TGTGCCAGCAGCTTGTCTGGGACATTGAATCAGCCCCAGCATTTT	15	.	TRBV7-2	TRBJ1-5	.
CASSVDPNTGELFF	TGTGCCAGCAGCGTAGATCCGAACACCGGGGAGCTGTTTTTT	14	.	TRBV9	TRBJ2-2	.
CASSSYLYNEQFF	TGTGCCAGCAGCTCTTACCTTTACAATGAGCAGTTCTTC	13	.	TRBV7-2	TRBJ2-1	many
CASSSKTASSGNTIYF	TGTGCCAGCAGCAGTAAGACGGCGAGCTCTGGAAACACCATATATTTT	16	.	TRBV7-6	TRBJ1-3	few
CASSPRQGGGHNEQFF	TGTGCCAGCAGCCCACGACAGGGGGGGGGCCACAATGAGCAGTTCTTC	16	TRBD1	TRBV7-3	TRBJ2-1	few
CASSLKGQGHGYTF	TGTGCCAGCAGCTTAAAGGGACAGGGTCATGGCTACACCTTC	14	TRBD1	TRBV7-2	TRBJ1-2	.
CASSRLTSREQYF	TGTGCCAGCAGTAGACTTACTAGCAGGGAGCAGTACTTC	13	.	TRBV6-6	TRBJ2-7	.
CASSLGRSVTQYF	TGTGCCAGCAGCTTAGGTCGTTCCGTGACCCAGTACTTC	13	.	TRBV7-9	TRBJ2-5	.
CASSTQGAVFEKLFF	TGTGCCAGCAGCACACAGGGGGCGGTATTTGAAAAACTGTTTTTT	15	TRBD1	TRBV11-2	TRBJ1-4	.
CASSLLAGVLNEQFF	TGTGCCAGCAGTTTACTAGCGGGAGTTCTCAATGAGCAGTTCTTC	15	TRBD2	TRBV27	TRBJ2-1	many
CASSSGAGRSYNEQFF	TGTGCCAGCAGTTCCGGTGCAGGGAGATCCTACAATGAGCAGTTCTTC	16	.	TRBV6-5	TRBJ2-1	.
CASSVLTGRALDTQYF	TGTGCCAGCAGCGTCCTAACCGGGAGGGCCTTAGATACGCAGTATTTT	16	TRBD2	TRBV9	TRBJ2-3	many
CASSPNSGTGSGYTF	TGTGCCAGCAGCCCTAACAGCGGGACAGGGTCTGGCTACACCTTC	15	TRBD1	TRBV11-2	TRBJ1-2	few
CASSDRMSDYGYTF	TGTGCCAGCAGTGATAGGATGAGTGACTATGGCTACACCTTC	14	.	TRBV2	TRBJ1-2	.
CSVEGDRGYGYTF	TGCAGCGTTGAAGGGGACAGAGGCTATGGCTACACCTTC	13	TRBD1	TRBV29-1	TRBJ1-2	few
CASSLGLVSGEQYF	TGCGCCAGCAGCTTAGGACTAGTATCTGGCGAGCAGTACTTC	14	TRBD2	TRBV5-1	TRBJ2-7	few
CASSLSGVNAETQYF	TGCGCCAGCAGCTTGAGTGGGGTCAACGCGGAGACCCAGTACTTC	15	.	TRBV5-1	TRBJ2-5	.
CATESGTGFTDTQYF	TGTGCCACCGAATCCGGGACTGGGTTTACAGATACGCAGTATTTT	15	.	TRBV10-3	TRBJ2-3	many
CASSSFSGIHYNEQFF	TGTGCCAGCAGCTCCTTCAGCGGGATCCATTACAATGAGCAGTTCTTC	16	TRBD2	TRBV7-2	TRBJ2-1	few
CASSASAANTGELFF	TGTGCCAGCAGCGCGTCAGCCGCGAACACCGGGGAGCTGTTTTTT	15	.	TRBV11-1	TRBJ2-2	.
CASSEQGVSGELFF	TGTGCCAGCAGTGAGCAGGGGGTTTCCGGGGAGCTGTTTTTT	14	TRBD1	TRBV2	TRBJ2-2	many
CASRPQGLAGPYEQYF	TGTGCCAGCAGACCCCAGGGACTAGCGGGGCCCTACGAGCAGTACTTC	16	TRBD2	TRBV7-2	TRBJ2-7	.
CASSFAAGGYYGYTF	TGTGCCAGCAGCTTTGCTGCAGGCGGCTACTATGGCTACACCTTC	15	.	TRBV7-2	TRBJ1-2	.
CASSELGGVYNEQFF	TGTGCCAGCAGTGAACTAGGCGGGGTCTACAATGAGCAGTTCTTC	15	.	TRBV6-1	TRBJ2-1	many
CASSQAVQGETQYF	TGTGCCAGCAGCCAAGCGGTGCAGGGGGAGACCCAGTACTTC	14	.	TRBV7-9	TRBJ2-5	.
CASSLGMVYEQYF	TGCGCCAGCAGCTTGGGTATGGTTTACGAGCAGTACTTC	13	.	TRBV5-1	TRBJ2-7	.